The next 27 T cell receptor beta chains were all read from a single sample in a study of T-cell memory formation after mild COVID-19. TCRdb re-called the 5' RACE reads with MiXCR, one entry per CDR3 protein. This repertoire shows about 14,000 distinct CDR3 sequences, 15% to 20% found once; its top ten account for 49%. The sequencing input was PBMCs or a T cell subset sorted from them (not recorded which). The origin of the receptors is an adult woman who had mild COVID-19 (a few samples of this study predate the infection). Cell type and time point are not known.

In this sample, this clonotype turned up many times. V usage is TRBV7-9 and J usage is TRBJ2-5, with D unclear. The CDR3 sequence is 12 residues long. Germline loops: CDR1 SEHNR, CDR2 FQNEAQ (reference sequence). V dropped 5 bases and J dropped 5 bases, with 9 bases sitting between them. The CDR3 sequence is CASSRIEETQYF. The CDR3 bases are TGTGCCAGCAGCCGGATTGAGGAGACCCAGTACTTC. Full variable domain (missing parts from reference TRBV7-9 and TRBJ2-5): DTGVSQNPRHKITKRGQNVTFRCDPISEHNRLYWYRQTLGQGPEFLTYFQNEAQLEKSRLLSDRFSAERPKGSFSTLEIQRTEQGDSAMYLCASSRIEETQYFGPGTRLLVL.

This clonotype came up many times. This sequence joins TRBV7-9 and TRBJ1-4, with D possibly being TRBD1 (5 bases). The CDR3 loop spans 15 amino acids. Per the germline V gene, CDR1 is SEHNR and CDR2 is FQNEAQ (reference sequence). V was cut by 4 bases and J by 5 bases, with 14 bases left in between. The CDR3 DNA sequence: TGTGCCAGCAGCTCCAGTGCAGGGATGAATGAAAAACTGTTTTTT. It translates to CASSSSAGMNEKLFF.

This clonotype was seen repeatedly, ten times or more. The CDR3, as DNA: TGTGCCAGCAGCTGGGGGACTAGCGGGCCGAGTGCCACCGGGGAGCTGTTTTTT. Translation gives CASSWGTSGPSATGELFF. This sequence joins TRBV3-1 and TRBJ2-2, with 12 bases that match TRBD2. The germline CDR1 and CDR2 sequences are LGHDT and YNNKEL (reference sequence). The CDR3 length is 18 residues. Unmatched junction bases numbered 11, after V lost 5 bases and J lost 4 bases.

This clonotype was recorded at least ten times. CDR3 region: CASSSSLAGGYNEQFF. The DNA of the CDR3 is TGTGCCAGCAGTTCCTCGTTAGCGGGGGGCTACAATGAGCAGTTCTTC. The chain recombines TRBV6-2 or TRBV6-3 with TRBJ2-1, with TRBD2 matching 10 bases. The V gene end was trimmed by 4 bases and the J gene end by 3 bases; junction bases not matched to a gene: 6. Germline CDR1 MNHEY, CDR2 SVGEGT. The CDR3 runs to 16 residues.

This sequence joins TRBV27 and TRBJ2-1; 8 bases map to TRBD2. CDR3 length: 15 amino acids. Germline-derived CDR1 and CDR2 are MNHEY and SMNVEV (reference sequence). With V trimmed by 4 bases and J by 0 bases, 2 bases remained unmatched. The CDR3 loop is CASSSRGASYNEQFF. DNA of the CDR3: TGTGCCAGCAGTTCGCGGGGGGCCTCCTACAATGAGCAGTTCTTC.

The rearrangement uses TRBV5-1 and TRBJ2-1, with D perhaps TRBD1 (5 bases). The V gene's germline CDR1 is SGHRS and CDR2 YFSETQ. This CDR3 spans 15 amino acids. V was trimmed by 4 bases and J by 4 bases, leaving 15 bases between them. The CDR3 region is CASSPDMELYNEQFF. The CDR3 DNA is TGCGCCAGCAGCCCGGACATGGAGCTATACAATGAGCAGTTCTTC.

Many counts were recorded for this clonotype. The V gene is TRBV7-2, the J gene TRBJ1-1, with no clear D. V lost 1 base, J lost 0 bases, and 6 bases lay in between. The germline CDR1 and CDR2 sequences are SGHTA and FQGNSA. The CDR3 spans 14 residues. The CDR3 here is CASSLVAMNTEAFF. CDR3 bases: TGTGCCAGCAGCTTAGTGGCGATGAACACTGAAGCTTTCTTT.

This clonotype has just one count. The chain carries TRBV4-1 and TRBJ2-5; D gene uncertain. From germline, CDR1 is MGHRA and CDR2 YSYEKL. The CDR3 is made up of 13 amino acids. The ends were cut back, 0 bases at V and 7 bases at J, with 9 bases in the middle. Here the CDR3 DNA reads TGCGCCAGCAGCCAAGATTTTGTGGGGACCCAGTACTTC. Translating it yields CASSQDFVGTQYF.

The CDR3 is CASIQSSGVKSSTDTQYF. DNA of the CDR3: TGTGCCAGCATCCAGTCCAGCGGAGTAAAATCTAGCACAGATACGCAGTATTTT. The rearrangement links TRBV9 to TRBJ2-3; D perhaps matches TRBD2 (5 bases). V dropped 6 bases and J dropped 0 bases, with 23 bases sitting between them. The germline V gene encodes CDR1 SGDLS and CDR2 YYNGEE. This CDR3 is 18 amino acids long.

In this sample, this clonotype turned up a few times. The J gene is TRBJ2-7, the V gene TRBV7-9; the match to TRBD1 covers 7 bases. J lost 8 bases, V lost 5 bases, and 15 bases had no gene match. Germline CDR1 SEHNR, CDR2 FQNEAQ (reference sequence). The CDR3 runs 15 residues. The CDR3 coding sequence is TGTGCCAGCAGCACCAGCCGGGACAGTTGGTTTCAGCAGTACTTC. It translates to CASSTSRDSWFQQYF.

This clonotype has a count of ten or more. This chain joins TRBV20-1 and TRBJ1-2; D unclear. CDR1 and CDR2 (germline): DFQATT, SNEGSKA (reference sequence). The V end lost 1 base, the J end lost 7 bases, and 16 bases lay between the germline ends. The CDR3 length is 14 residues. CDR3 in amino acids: CSARVSSHAFGYTF. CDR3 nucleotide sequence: TGCAGTGCTAGAGTAAGCAGTCACGCTTTTGGCTACACCTTC.

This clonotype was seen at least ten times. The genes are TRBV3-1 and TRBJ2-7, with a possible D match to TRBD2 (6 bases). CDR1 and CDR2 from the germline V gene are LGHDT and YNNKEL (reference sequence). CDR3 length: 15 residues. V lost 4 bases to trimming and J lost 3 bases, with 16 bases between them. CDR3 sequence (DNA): TGTGCCAGCAGCCTGCGGGACCTACAATACTACGAGCAGTACTTC. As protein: CASSLRDLQYYEQYF.

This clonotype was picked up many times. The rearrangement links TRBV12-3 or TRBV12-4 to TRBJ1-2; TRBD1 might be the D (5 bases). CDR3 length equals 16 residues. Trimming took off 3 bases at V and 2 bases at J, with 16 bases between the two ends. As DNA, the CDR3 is TGTGCCAGCAGTTTTTATGATACAGGAACGAACTATGGCTACACCTTC. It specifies CASSFYDTGTNYGYTF.

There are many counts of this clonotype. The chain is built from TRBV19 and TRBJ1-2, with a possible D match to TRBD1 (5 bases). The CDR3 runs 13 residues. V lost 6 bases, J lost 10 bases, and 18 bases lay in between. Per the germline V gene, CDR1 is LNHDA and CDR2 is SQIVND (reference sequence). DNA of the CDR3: TGTGCCAGTAGCCCTCCGGGACGGTTGTTCTACACCTTC. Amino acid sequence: CASSPPGRLFYTF.

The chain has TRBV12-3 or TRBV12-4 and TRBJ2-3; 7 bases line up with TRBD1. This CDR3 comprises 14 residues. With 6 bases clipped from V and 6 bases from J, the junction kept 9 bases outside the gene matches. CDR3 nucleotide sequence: TGTGCCAGCAGACCCGGGACAGCCCAGGATACGCAGTATTTT. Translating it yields CASRPGTAQDTQYF.

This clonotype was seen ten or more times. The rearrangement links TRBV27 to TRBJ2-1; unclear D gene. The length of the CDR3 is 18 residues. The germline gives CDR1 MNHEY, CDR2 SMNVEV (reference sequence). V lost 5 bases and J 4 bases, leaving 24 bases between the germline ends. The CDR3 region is CASSPEWPGRPYYNEQFF. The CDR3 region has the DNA TGTGCCAGCAGTCCCGAGTGGCCGGGCCGCCCCTATTACAATGAGCAGTTCTTC.

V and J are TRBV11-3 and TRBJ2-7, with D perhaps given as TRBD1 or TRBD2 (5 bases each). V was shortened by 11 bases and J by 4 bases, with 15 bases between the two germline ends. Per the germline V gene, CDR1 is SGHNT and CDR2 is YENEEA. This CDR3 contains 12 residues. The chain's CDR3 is CASVGPNYEQYF. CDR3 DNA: TGTGCCTCCGTGGGACCCAATTACGAGCAGTACTTC.

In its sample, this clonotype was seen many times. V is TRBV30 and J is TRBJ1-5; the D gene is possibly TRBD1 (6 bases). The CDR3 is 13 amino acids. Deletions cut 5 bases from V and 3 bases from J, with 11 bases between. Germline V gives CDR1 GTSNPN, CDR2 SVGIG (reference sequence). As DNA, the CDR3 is TGTGCCTGGGAACGACAGGCCAATCAGCCCCAGCATTTT. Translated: CAWERQANQPQHF.

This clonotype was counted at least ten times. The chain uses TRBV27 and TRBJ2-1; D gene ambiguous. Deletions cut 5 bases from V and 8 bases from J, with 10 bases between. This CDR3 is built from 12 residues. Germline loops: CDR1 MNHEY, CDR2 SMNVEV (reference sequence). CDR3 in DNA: TGTGCCAGCAGTCCCCGCGCCGATGAGCAGTTCTTC. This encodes CASSPRADEQFF.

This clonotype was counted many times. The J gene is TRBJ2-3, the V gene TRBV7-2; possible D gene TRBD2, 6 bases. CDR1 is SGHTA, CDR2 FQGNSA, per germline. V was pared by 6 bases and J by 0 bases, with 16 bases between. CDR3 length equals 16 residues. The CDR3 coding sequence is TGTGCCAGCAGGAGACGGGGTAGCGGCAGCACAGATACGCAGTATTTT. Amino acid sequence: CASRRRGSGSTDTQYF.

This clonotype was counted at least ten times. The CDR3 region is CASSVALDYYGYTF. CDR3 DNA: TGTGCCAGCAGCGTAGCGCTCGATTACTATGGCTACACCTTC. This sequence joins TRBV9 and TRBJ1-2, with D unresolved. Trimming left V 0 bases short and J 3 bases short, with 9 bases between. Germline lookup yields CDR1 SGDLS and CDR2 YYNGEE. CDR3 size: 14 residues.

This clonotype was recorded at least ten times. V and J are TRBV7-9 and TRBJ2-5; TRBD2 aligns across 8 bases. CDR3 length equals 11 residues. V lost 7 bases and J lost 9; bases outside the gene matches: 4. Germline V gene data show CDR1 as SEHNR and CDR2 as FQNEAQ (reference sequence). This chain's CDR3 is CASTSGGAQYF. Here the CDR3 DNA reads TGTGCCAGCACCTCGGGAGGGGCCCAGTACTTC.

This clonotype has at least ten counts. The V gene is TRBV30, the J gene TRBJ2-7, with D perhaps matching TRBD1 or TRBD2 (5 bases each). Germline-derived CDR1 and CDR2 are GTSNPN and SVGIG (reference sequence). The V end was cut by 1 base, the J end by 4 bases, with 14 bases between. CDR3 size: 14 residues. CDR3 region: CAWSGGGGLYEQYF. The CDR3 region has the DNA TGTGCCTGGAGTGGTGGTGGGGGATTGTACGAGCAGTACTTC. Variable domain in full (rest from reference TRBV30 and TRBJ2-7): SQTIHQWPATLVQPVGSPLSLECTVEGTSNPNLYWYRQAAGRGLQLLFYSVGIGQISSEVPQNLSASRPQDRQFILSSKKLLLSDSGFYLCAWSGGGGLYEQYFGPGTRLTVT.

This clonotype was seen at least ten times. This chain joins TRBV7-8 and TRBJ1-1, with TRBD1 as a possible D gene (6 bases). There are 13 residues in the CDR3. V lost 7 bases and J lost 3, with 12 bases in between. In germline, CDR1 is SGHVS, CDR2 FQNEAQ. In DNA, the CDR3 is TGTGCCAGCACTCCAGGGGTACACACTGAAGCTTTCTTT. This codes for CASTPGVHTEAFF.

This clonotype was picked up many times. The CDR3 sequence: CASSLVLGGRAQYF. The CDR3 coding sequence is TGTGCCAGCAGCTTAGTTCTGGGCGGTCGAGCACAGTACTTC. The chain couples TRBV7-6 to TRBJ2-7; D is unclear. Looked up from germline, CDR1 is SGHVS and CDR2 is FNYEAQ. The V and J ends lost 1 base and 10 bases respectively, with 17 bases between them. The CDR3 spans 14 residues.

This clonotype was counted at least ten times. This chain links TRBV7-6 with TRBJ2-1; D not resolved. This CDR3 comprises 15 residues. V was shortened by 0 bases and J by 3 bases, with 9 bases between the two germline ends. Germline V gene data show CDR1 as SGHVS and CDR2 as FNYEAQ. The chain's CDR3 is CASSLAKWDYNEQFF. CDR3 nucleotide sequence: TGTGCCAGCAGCTTAGCGAAATGGGACTACAATGAGCAGTTCTTC.

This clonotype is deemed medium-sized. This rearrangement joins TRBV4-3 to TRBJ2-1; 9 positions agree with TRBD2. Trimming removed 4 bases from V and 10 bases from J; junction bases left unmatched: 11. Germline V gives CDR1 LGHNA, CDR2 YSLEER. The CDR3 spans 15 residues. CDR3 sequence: CASSPGPAGGNEQFF. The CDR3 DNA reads TGCGCCAGCAGCCCCGGTCCCGCGGGAGGGAACGAGCAGTTCTTC.